These 20 T cell receptor beta chains were sequenced from one sample in a study of blood T cell repertoires in COVID-19. Clones were sequenced by immunoSEQ multiplex PCR, and TCRdb holds only the in-frame ones, with some missing. The table shows around 130,000 clones, with about three quarters occurring only once. Sequencing used peripheral blood. These receptors all stem from a man in his fifties with acute or convalescent COVID-19.

This chain uses TRBV6-5 with TRBJ1-6, with 8 bases aligning to TRBD1. Germline-derived CDR1 and CDR2 are MNHEY and SVGAGI. The CDR3 runs to 14 residues. V was pared by 7 bases and J by 6 bases, with 5 bases of the junction left unmatched. CDR3 in DNA: TGTGCCAGCAATCAGGGACAGGTTAATTCACCCCTCCACTTT. It yields the protein CASNQGQVNSPLHF.

This clone was seen only once. The V and J genes are TRBV7-8 and TRBJ2-5; 7 bases fit TRBD1. V lost 1 base, J lost 5 bases, and 10 bases stayed unmatched. Per germline, CDR1 SGHVS and CDR2 FQNEAQ. There are 16 residues in the CDR3. Here the CDR3 DNA reads TGTGCCAGCAGCTTAGGAGTACAGGGGATCGCGGAGACCCAGTACTTC. As protein: CASSLGVQGIAETQYF. The full variable domain, in which reference TRBV7-8 and TRBJ2-5 provide the parts outside the CDR3, is GAGVSQSPRYKVAKRGQDVALRCDPISGHVSLFWYQQALGQGPEFLTYFQNEAQLDKSGLPSDRFFAERPEGSVSTLKIQRTQQEDSAVYLCASSLGVQGIAETQYFGPGTRLLVL.

The CDR3 here is CASSLAGGAMETQYF. The CDR3 bases are TGTGCCAGCAGCTTGGCGGGGGGGGCAATGGAGACCCAGTACTTC. J is TRBJ2-5 and V is TRBV5-6, with 8 bases lining up with TRBD2. Losses at the gene ends were 0 bases for V and 5 bases for J; bases not matched to a gene: 6. Germline CDR1 reads SGHDT; CDR2 reads YYEEEE. There are 15 residues in the CDR3. Supplemented by reference TRBV5-6 and TRBJ2-5, the full variable domain reads DAGVTQSPTHLIKTRGQQVTLRCSPKSGHDTVSWYQQALGQGPQFIFQYYEEEERQRGNFPDRFSGHQFPNYSSELNVNALLLGDSALYLCASSLAGGAMETQYFGPGTRLLVL.

V and J are TRBV5-1 and TRBJ2-5; no clear D gene. The V end was cut by 4 bases, the J end by 2 bases, with 9 bases between. The CDR3 totals 13 residues. Looked up from germline, CDR1 is SGHRS and CDR2 is YFSETQ. DNA of the CDR3: TGCGCCAGCAGCCCGGTGGAGCAAGAGACCCAGTACTTC. Its protein product is CASSPVEQETQYF.

The J gene is TRBJ2-3, the V gene TRBV19; D not resolved. Germline CDR1 and CDR2: LNHDA and SQIVND (reference sequence). The V end was cut by 7 bases, the J end by 4 bases, with 12 bases between. CDR3 length equals 13 residues. CDR3 amino acids: CASIGPAADTQYF. CDR3 DNA sequence: TGTGCCAGTATCGGCCCGGCGGCAGATACGCAGTATTTT.

The chain employs TRBV6-2 or TRBV6-3 and TRBJ1-4; 9 bases are a match to TRBD1. From germline, CDR1 is MNHEY and CDR2 SVGEGT. V was pared by 6 bases and J by 6 bases, with 8 bases of the junction left unmatched. CDR3 length: 15 residues. The CDR3 DNA sequence: TGTGCCAGCAGCGAAACAGGGGGCAGTTATGAAAAACTGTTTTTT. This encodes CASSETGGSYEKLFF.

The CDR3 region is CASSSGRLASVGGTQYF. CDR3 nucleotide sequence: TGTGCCAGCAGCTCCGGAAGGCTAGCGTCCGTTGGGGGTACGCAGTATTTT. V is TRBV9 and J is TRBJ2-3, with a possible D match to TRBD2 (6 bases). The CDR3 is 17 residues long. The V gene's germline CDR1 is SGDLS and CDR2 YYNGEE. V lost 4 bases to trimming and J lost 8 bases, with 26 bases between them.

The chain employs TRBV3-1 (or the pseudogene TRBV3-2) and TRBJ1-1, with unresolved D. This CDR3 is built from 14 residues. The germline V gene encodes CDR1 LGHDT and CDR2 YNNKEL (reference sequence). Trimming took 4 bases from V and 2 from J, leaving 11 bases between them. This CDR3 reads CASSPGAANTEAFF. For the CDR3, the DNA is TGTGCCAGCAGCCCCGGCGCGGCAAACACTGAAGCTTTCTTT.

This clone was recorded a few times. The V and J genes are TRBV12-3 or TRBV12-4 and TRBJ1-2; TRBD1 aligns across 7 bases. The CDR3 length is 13 residues. V dropped 6 bases and J dropped 6; count of bases not matched to a gene: 7. The CDR3 DNA follows: TGTGCCAGCAGGACAGGGTTTGGGGATGGCTACACCTTC. Translated, it gives CASRTGFGDGYTF.

This clone was seen more than once but under ten times. The J gene is TRBJ1-4, the V gene TRBV3-1 (or the pseudogene TRBV3-2); D is perhaps TRBD1 (6 bases). The CDR3 runs 14 residues. V was cut by 4 bases and J by 8 bases, with 14 bases left in between. Germline V gene data show CDR1 as LGHDT and CDR2 as YNNKEL (reference sequence). CDR3 in DNA: TGTGCCAGCAGCCCGCCAGGGGACGGAGAAAAACTGTTTTTT. Protein product: CASSPPGDGEKLFF.

This clone was picked up one time. V and J are TRBV5-1 and TRBJ1-1; no firm D call. Germline V lookup: CDR1 SGHRS, CDR2 YFSETQ. The CDR3 totals 14 residues. Between the trimmed V and J ends, which lost 0 bases and 3 bases, there was a span of 9 bases. The CDR3 region is CASSLEDSDTEAFF. As DNA, the CDR3 is TGCGCCAGCAGCTTGGAAGACTCCGACACTGAAGCTTTCTTT.

CDR3 DNA sequence: TGTGCCAGCAGTCACCCGACAGGGTGGACCGGGGAGCTGTTTTTT. Its protein is CASSHPTGWTGELFF. The gene calls are TRBV27 and TRBJ2-2; 7 positions match TRBD1. With 5 bases clipped from V and 5 bases from J, the junction kept 8 bases outside the gene matches. The CDR3 has 15 amino acids. CDR1 MNHEY and CDR2 SMNVEV come from the germline V gene (reference sequence).

The chain combines TRBV5-1 with TRBJ1-5, with a possible D match to TRBD1 (5 bases). CDR1 is SGHRS, CDR2 YFSETQ, per germline. The CDR3 length is 14 residues. The V and J ends lost 7 bases and 6 bases respectively, with 17 bases between them. CDR3 sequence (DNA): TGCGCCAGCTCCGACTCGGGGGGGAGTCAGCCCCAGCATTTT. This encodes CASSDSGGSQPQHF.

V gene TRBV7-8 combines with J gene TRBJ1-2; 8 nucleotides align to TRBD1. Germline V lookup: CDR1 SGHVS, CDR2 FQNEAQ. V shed 5 bases, J shed 3 bases, and the junction held 5 bases outside the gene matches. This CDR3 has 14 amino acids. The CDR3 here is CASSPRTGYYGYTF. The DNA for the CDR3 is TGTGCCAGCAGCCCCAGGACAGGGTACTATGGCTACACCTTC.

The chain is built from TRBV4-1 and TRBJ2-3, with 9 nucleotides matching TRBD2. The J segment lost 8 bases and the V segment lost 0 bases, leaving 12 bases of the junction unmatched. CDR1 is MGHRA, CDR2 YSYEKL, per germline. This CDR3 contains 17 residues. The CDR3: CASSQDDRGLAHLTQYF. CDR3 nucleotide sequence: TGCGCCAGCAGCCAAGATGATAGGGGACTAGCCCATCTTACGCAGTATTTT.

The rearrangement links TRBV14 to TRBJ1-1; D perhaps matches TRBD1 (6 bases). Trimming left V 1 base short and J 3 bases short, with 15 bases between. CDR3 length equals 16 residues. Germline V CDR1 and CDR2: SGHDN, FVKESK. The DNA for the CDR3 is TGTGCCAGCAGCCAAGCGGGGGGGGCCGCACACACTGAAGCTTTCTTT. Residues: CASSQAGGAAHTEAFF.

This clone has just a few counts. The chain employs TRBV5-6 and TRBJ1-1; D is undetermined. Germline CDR1 reads SGHDT; CDR2 reads YYEEEE. Trimming removed 0 bases from V and 4 bases from J, with 7 bases in between. CDR3 length equals 13 residues. CDR3 in amino acids: CASSLAHGTEAFF. For the CDR3, the DNA is TGTGCCAGCAGCTTGGCCCACGGCACTGAAGCTTTCTTT.

The chain is built from TRBV6-6 and TRBJ1-2; TRBD1 might be the D (5 bases). Germline V gene sequence: CDR1 MNHNY, CDR2 SVGAGI (reference sequence). Trimming pared 5 bases from V and 8 bases from J, leaving 12 bases between. This CDR3 has 12 amino acids. The CDR3 DNA reads TGTGCCAGCAGTCAAGGGGTTTACGGCTACACCTTC. Protein sequence: CASSQGVYGYTF.

The chain has TRBV5-4 and TRBJ1-6; 8 nucleotides agree with TRBD1. This CDR3 is built from 16 residues. From germline, CDR1 is SGHNT and CDR2 YYREEE (reference sequence). V trimming: 1 base; J trimming: 4 bases; junction bases outside the gene matches: 4. The CDR3 DNA reads TGTGCCAGCAGCTTGCAACAGGGGGTATATAATTCACCCCTCCACTTT. Its protein product is CASSLQQGVYNSPLHF.

This chain uses TRBV13 with TRBJ2-5; TRBD2 agrees at 9 bases. Germline V gene data show CDR1 as PRHDT and CDR2 as FYEKMQ (reference sequence). The CDR3 covers 15 residues. The V segment lost 5 bases and the J segment 1 base; nucleotides outside the gene matches: 5. This chain's CDR3 is CASSELAGLQETQYF. DNA for the CDR3: TGTGCCAGCAGCGAGCTAGCGGGGCTCCAAGAGACCCAGTACTTC.